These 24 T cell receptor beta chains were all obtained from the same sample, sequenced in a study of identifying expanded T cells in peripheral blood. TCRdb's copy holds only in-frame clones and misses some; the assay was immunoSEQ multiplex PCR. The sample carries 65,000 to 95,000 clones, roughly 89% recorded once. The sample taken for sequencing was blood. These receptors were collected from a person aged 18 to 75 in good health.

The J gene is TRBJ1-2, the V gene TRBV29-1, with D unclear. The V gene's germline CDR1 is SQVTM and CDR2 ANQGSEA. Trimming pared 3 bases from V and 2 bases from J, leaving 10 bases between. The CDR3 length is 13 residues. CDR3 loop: CSVEAGPNYGYTF. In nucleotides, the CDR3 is TGCAGCGTTGAGGCAGGTCCAAACTATGGCTACACCTTC.

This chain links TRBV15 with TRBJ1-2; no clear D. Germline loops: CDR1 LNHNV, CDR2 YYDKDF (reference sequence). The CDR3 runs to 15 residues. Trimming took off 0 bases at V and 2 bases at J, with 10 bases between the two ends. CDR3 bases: TGTGCCACCAGCAGAGATAGTAGCACAAACTATGGCTACACCTTC. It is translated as CATSRDSSTNYGYTF.

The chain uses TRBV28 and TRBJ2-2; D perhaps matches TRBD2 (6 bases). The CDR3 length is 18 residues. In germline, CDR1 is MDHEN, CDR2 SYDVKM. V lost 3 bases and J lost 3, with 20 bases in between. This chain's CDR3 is CASSLLGGMVLDTGELFF. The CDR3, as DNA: TGTGCCAGCAGTTTGCTGGGCGGGATGGTGTTGGACACCGGGGAGCTGTTTTTT. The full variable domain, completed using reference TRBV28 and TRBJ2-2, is DVKVTQSSRYLVKRTGEKVFLECVQDMDHENMFWYRQDPGLGLRLIYFSYDVKMKEKGDIPEGYSVSREKKERFSLILESASTNQTSMYLCASSLLGGMVLDTGELFFGEGSRLTVL.

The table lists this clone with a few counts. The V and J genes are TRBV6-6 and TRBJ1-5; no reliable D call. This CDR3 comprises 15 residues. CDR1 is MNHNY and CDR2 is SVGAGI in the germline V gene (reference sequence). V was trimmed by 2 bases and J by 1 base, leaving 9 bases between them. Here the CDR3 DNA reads TGTGCCAGCAGTTACGAGGAGGACAGCAATCAGCCCCAGCATTTT. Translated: CASSYEEDSNQPQHF.

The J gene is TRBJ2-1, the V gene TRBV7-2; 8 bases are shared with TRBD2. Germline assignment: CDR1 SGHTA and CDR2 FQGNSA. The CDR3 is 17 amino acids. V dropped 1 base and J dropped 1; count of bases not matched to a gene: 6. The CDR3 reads CASSLGGTGGSYNEQFF. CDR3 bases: TGTGCCAGCAGCTTAGGAGGGACGGGAGGGTCCTACAATGAGCAGTTCTTC. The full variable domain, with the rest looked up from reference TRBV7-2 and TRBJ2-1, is GAGVSQSPSNKVTEKGKDVELRCDPISGHTALYWYRQSLGQGLEFLIYFQGNSAPDKSGLPSDRFSAERTGGSVSTLTIQRTQQEDSAVYLCASSLGGTGGSYNEQFFGPGTRLTVL.

CDR3 in amino acids: CASTSVVAGGETQYF. CDR3 sequence (DNA): TGTGCCAGCACGTCCGTTGTAGCGGGAGGGGAGACCCAGTACTTC. The chain links TRBV6-6 to TRBJ2-5, with 11 bases lining up with TRBD2. Unmatched junction bases numbered 9, after V lost 7 bases and J lost 5 bases. Germline loops: CDR1 MNHNY, CDR2 SVGAGI (reference sequence). This CDR3 has 15 residues.

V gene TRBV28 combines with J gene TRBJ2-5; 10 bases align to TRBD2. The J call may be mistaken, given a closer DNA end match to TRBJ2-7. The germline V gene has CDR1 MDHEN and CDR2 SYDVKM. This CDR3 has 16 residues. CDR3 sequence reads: CASSLGGSSGSYEQYF. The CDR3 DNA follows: TGTGCCAGCAGTTTAGGCGGGTCTAGCGGGAGCTACGAGCAGTACTTC.

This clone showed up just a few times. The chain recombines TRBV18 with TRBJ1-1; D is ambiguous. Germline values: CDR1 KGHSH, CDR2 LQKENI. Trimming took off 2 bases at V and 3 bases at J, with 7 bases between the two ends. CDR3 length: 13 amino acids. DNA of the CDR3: TGTGCCAGCTCACCAGTTATGGACACTGAAGCTTTCTTT. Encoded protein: CASSPVMDTEAFF.

As DNA, the CDR3 is TGTGCCAGCAGTTTTACGCCCGGGCGGGAGCAGTACTTC. Encoded protein: CASSFTPGREQYF. The chain has TRBV27 and TRBJ2-7, with D unresolved. The CDR3 length is 13 residues. With 3 bases removed from V and 7 bases from J, the gap between germline ends came to 13 bases. Germline V gives CDR1 MNHEY, CDR2 SMNVEV (reference sequence).

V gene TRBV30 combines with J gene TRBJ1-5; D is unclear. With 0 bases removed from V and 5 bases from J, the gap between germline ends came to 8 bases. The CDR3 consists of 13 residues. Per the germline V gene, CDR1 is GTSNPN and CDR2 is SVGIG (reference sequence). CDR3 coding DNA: TGTGCCTGGAGTGTAGATGGTGATCAGCCCCAGCATTTT. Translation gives CAWSVDGDQPQHF.

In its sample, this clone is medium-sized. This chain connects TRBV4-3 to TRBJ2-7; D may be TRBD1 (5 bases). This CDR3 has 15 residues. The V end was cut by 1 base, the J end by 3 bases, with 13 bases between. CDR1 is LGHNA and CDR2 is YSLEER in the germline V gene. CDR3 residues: CASSQGSQGYYEQYF. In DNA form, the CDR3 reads TGCGCCAGCAGCCAAGGTTCGCAGGGCTACTACGAGCAGTACTTC.

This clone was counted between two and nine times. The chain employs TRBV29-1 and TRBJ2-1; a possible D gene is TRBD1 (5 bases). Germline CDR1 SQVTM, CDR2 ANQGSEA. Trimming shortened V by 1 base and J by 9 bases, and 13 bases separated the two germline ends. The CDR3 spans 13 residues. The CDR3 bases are TGCAGCGTTGAAGGGGTCAGGGATACTGAGCAGTTCTTC. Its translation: CSVEGVRDTEQFF.

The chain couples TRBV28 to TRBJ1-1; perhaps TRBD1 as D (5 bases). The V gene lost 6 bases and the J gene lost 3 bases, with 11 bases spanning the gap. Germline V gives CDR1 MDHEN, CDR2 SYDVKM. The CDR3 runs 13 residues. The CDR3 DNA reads TGTGCCAGCAGGGCAGGGCGGTACACTGAAGCTTTCTTT. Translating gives CASRAGRYTEAFF. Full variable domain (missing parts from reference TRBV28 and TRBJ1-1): DVKVTQSSRYLVKRTGEKVFLECVQDMDHENMFWYRQDPGLGLRLIYFSYDVKMKEKGDIPEGYSVSREKKERFSLILESASTNQTSMYLCASRAGRYTEAFFGQGTRLTVV.

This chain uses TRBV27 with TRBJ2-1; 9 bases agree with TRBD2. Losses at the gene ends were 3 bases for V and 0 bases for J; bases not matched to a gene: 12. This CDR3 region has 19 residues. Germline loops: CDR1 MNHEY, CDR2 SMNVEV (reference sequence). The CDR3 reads CASSFLVGLAQSSYNEQFF. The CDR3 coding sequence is TGTGCCAGCAGTTTCCTGGTAGGACTAGCGCAGAGCTCCTACAATGAGCAGTTCTTC.

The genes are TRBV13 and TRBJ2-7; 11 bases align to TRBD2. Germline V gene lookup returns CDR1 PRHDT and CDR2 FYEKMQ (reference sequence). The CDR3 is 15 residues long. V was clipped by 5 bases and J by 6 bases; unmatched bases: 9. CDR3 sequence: CASSPETSGMGEQYF. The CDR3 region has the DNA TGTGCCAGCAGCCCGGAGACTAGCGGGATGGGCGAGCAGTACTTC.

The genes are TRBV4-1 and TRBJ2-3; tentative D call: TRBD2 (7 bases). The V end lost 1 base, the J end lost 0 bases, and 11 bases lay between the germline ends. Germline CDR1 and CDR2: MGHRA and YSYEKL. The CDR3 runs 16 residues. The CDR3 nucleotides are TGCGCCAGCAGCCAAGGAGGGAGGGGGAGCACAGATACGCAGTATTTT. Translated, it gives CASSQGGRGSTDTQYF.

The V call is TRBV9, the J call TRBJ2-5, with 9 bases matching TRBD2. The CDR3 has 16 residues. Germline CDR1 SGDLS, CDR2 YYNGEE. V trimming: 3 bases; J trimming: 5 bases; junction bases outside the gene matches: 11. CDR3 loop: CASSERAGGPLETQYF. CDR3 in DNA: TGTGCCAGCAGCGAGAGGGCGGGAGGGCCTTTGGAGACCCAGTACTTC.

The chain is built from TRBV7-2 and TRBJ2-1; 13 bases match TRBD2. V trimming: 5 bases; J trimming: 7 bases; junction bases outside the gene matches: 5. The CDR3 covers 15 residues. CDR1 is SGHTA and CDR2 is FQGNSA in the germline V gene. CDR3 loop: CASSRGTSGINEQFF. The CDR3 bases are TGTGCCAGCAGCCGGGGGACTAGCGGGATTAATGAGCAGTTCTTC.

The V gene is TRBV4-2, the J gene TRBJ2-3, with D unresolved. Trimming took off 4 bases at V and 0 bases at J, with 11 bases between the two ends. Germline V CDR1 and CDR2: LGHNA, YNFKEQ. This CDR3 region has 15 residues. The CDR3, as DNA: TGTGCCAGCAGCCCTGACCAGACTAGCACAGATACGCAGTATTTT. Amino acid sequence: CASSPDQTSTDTQYF.

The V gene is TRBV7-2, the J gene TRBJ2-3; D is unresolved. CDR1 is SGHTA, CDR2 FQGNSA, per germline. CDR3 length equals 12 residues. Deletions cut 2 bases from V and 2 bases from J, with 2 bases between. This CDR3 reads CASSLHTDTQYF. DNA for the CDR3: TGTGCCAGCAGCTTACACACAGATACGCAGTATTTT.

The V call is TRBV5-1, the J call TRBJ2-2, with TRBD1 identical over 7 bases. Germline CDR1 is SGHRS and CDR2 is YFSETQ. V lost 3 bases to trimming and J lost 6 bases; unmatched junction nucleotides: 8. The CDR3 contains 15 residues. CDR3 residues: CASSSRQGAAGELFF. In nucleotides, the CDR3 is TGCGCCAGCAGCTCCCGACAGGGAGCGGCCGGGGAGCTGTTTTTT.

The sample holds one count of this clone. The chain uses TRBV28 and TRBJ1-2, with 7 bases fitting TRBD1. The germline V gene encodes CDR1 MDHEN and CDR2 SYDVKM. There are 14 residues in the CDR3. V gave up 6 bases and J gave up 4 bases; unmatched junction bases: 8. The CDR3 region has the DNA TGTGCCAGCAGCCCACCCGGGACAGTCTATGGCTACACCTTC. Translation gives CASSPPGTVYGYTF.

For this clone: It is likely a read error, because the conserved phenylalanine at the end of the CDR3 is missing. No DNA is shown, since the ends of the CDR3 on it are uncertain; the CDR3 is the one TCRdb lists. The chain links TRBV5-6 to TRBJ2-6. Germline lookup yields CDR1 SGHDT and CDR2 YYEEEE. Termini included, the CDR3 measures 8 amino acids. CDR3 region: CASSLEGG.

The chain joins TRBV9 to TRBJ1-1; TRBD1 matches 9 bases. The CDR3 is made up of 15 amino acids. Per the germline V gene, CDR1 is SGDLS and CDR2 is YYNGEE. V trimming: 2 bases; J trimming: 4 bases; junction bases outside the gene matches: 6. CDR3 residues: CASSVSGQGGTEAFF. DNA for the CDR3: TGTGCCAGCAGCGTTTCGGGACAGGGTGGCACTGAAGCTTTCTTT.